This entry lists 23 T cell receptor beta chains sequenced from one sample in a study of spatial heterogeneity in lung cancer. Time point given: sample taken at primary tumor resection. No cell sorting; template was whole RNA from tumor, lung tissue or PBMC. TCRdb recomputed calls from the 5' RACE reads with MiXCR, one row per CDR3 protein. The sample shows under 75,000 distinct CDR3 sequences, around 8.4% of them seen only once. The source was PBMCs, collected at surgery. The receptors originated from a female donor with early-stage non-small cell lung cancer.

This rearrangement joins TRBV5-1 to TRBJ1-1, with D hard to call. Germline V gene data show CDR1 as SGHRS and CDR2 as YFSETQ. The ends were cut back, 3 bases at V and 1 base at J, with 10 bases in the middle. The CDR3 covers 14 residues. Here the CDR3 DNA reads TGCGCCAGCAGCTCCTTCGCAGGGAACACTGAAGCTTTCTTT. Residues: CASSSFAGNTEAFF.

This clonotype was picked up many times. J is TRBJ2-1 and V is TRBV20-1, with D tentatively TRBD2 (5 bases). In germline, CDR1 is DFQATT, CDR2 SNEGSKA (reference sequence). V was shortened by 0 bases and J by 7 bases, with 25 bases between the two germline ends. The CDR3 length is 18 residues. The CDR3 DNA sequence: TGCAGTGCTAGAGATTCCTTTAGGTCCGGACTGCTGGTGAATGAGCAGTTCTTC. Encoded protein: CSARDSFRSGLLVNEQFF.

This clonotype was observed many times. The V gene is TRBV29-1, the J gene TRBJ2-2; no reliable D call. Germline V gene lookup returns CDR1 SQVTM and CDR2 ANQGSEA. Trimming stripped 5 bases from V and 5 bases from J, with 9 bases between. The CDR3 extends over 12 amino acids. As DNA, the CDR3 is TGCAGCGTTAAATCCCGGACCGGGGAGCTGTTTTTT. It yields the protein CSVKSRTGELFF.

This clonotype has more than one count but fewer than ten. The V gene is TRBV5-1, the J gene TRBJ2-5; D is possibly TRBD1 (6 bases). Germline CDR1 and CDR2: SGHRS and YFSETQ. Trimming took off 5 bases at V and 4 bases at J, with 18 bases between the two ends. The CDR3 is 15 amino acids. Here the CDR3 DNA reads TGCGCCAGCAGTACCGCAGGGGTGAGAGGAGAGACCCAGTACTTC. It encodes CASSTAGVRGETQYF.

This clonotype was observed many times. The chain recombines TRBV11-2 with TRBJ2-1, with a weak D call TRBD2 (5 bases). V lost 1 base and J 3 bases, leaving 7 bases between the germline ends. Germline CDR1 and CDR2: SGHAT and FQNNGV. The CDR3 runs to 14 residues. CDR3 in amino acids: CASSLAGNYNEQFF. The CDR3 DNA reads TGTGCCAGCAGCTTAGCGGGGAACTACAATGAGCAGTTCTTC.

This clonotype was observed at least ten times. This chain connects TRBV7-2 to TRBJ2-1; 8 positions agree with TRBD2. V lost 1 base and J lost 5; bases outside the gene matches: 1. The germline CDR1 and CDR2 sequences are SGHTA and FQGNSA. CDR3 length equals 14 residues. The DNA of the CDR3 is TGTGCCAGCAGCTTAGGAGCGGGGGACAATGAGCAGTTCTTC. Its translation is CASSLGAGDNEQFF.

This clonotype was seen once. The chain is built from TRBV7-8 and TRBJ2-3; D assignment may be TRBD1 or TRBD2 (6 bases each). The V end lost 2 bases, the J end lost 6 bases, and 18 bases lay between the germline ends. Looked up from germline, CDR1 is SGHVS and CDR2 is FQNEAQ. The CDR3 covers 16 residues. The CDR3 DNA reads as TGTGCCAGCAGCTTATGGCCGGGGGCCTCGCCCGATACGCAGTATTTT. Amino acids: CASSLWPGASPDTQYF.

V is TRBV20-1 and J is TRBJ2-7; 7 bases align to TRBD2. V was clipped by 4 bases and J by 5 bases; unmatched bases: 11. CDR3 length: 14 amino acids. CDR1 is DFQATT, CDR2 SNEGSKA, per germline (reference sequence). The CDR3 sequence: CSAIASGLSDEQYF. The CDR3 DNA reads TGCAGTGCTATAGCTAGCGGCCTTAGCGACGAGCAGTACTTC.

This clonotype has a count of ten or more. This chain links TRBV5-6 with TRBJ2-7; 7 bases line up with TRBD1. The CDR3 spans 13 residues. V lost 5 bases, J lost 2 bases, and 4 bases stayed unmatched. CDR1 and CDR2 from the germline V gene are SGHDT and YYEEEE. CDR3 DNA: TGTGCCAGCAGAAACAGGGGAACCTACGAGCAGTACTTC. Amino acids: CASRNRGTYEQYF.

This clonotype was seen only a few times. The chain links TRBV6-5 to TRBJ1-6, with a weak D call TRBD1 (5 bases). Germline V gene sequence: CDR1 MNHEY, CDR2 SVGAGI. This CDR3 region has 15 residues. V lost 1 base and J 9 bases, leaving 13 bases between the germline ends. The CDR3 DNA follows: TGTGCCAGCAGTTACTTCAGGACACCTACTTCACCCCTCCACTTT. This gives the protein CASSYFRTPTSPLHF.

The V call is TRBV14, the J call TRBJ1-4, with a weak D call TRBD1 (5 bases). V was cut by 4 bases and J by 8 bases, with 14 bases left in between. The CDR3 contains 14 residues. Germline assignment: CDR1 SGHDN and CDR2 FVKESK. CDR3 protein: CASSPAPRGEKLFF. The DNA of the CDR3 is TGTGCCAGCAGCCCAGCCCCTAGGGGAGAAAAACTGTTTTTT.

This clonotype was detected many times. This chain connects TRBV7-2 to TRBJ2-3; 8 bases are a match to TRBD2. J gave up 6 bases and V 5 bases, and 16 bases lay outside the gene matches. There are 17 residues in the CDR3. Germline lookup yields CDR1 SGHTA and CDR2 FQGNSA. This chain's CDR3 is CASSRIFGLALSDTQYF. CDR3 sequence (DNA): TGTGCCAGCAGCCGAATTTTCGGACTAGCTCTTTCGGATACGCAGTATTTT.

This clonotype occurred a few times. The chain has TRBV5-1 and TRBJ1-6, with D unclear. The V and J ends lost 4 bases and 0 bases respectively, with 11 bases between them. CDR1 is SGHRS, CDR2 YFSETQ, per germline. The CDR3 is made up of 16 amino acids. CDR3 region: CASSPEGSSYNSPLHF. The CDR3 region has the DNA TGCGCCAGCAGCCCCGAGGGAAGCTCCTATAATTCACCCCTCCACTTT.

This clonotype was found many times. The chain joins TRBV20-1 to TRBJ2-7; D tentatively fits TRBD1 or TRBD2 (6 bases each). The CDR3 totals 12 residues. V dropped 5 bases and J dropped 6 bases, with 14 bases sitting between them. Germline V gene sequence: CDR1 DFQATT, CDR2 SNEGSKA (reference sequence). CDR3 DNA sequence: TGCAGTGCTGTAGGGGGGCGGCGCGAGCAGTACGTC. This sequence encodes CSAVGGRREQYV.

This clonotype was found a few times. The DNA for the CDR3 is TGCGCCAGCAGCTCGAGACCCACCTATAACATGAACACTGAAGCTTTCTTT. It translates to CASSSRPTYNMNTEAFF. V and J are TRBV5-1 and TRBJ1-1; D gene unclear. V lost 3 bases and J 0 bases, leaving 18 bases between the germline ends. CDR1 SGHRS and CDR2 YFSETQ come from the germline V gene. This CDR3 has 17 amino acids.

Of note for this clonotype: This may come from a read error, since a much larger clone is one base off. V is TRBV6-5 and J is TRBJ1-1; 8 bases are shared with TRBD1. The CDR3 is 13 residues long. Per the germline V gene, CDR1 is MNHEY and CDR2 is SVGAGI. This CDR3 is CVSIRTGSTEAFF. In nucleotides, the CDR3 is TGTGTCAGCATCCGGACAGGGAGCACTGAAGCTTTCTTT.

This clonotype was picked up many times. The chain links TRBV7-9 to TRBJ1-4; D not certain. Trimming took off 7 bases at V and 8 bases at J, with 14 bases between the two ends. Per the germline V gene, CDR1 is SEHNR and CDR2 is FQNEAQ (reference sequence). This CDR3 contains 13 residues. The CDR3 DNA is TGTGCCAGCAACCGGAACGCTGGGGAAAAACTGTTTTTT. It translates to CASNRNAGEKLFF.

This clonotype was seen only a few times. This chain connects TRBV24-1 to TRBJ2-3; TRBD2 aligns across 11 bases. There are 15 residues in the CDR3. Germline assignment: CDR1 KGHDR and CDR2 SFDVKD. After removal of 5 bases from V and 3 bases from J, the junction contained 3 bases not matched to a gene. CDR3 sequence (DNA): TGTGCCACCAGTGCGTCTAGCGGGGGGACAGATACGCAGTATTTT. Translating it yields CATSASSGGTDTQYF.

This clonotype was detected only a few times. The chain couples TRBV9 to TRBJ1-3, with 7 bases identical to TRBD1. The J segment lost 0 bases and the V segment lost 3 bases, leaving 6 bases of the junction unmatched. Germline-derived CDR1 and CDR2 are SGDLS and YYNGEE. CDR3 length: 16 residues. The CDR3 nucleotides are TGTGCCAGCAGCGACGGACAGGCCGTCTCTGGAAACACCATATATTTT. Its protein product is CASSDGQAVSGNTIYF. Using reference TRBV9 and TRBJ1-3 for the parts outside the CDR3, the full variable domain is DSGVTQTPKHLITATGQRVTLRCSPRSGDLSVYWYQQSLDQGLQFLIQYYNGEERAKGNILERFSAQQFPDLHSELNLSSLELGDSALYFCASSDGQAVSGNTIYFGEGSWLTVV.

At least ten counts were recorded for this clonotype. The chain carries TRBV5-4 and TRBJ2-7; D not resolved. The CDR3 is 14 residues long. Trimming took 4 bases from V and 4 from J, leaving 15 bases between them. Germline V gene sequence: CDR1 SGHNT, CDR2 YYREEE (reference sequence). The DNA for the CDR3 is TGTGCCAGCAGCCCGAGTTTAGGAGAGTACGAGCAGTACTTC. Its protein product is CASSPSLGEYEQYF.

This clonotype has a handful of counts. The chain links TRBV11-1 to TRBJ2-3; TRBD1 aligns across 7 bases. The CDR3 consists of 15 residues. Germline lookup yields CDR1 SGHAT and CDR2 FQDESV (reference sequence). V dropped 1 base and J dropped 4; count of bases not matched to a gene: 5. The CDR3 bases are TGTGCCAGCAGCTTAGTACAGGGGTTCGCAGATACGCAGTATTTT. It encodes CASSLVQGFADTQYF.

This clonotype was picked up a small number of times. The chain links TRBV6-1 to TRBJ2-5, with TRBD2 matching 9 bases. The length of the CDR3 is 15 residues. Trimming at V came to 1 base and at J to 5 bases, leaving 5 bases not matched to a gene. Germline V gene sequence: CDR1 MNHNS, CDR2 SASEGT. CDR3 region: CASSEGSGSKETQYF. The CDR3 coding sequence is TGTGCCAGCAGTGAAGGTAGCGGGAGTAAGGAGACCCAGTACTTC.

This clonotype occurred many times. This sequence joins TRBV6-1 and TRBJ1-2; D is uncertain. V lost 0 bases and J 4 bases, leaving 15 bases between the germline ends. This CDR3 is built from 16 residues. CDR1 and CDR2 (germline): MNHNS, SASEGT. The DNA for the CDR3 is TGTGCCAGCAGTGAAGCGTCGGGGAATGCGGGCTATGGCTACACCTTC. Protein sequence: CASSEASGNAGYGYTF.